The 2 T cell receptor beta chains presented below share a single source sample, sequenced in a study of T cell repertoires in cytomegalovirus infection. MiXCR was run by TCRdb on the reads, yielding one entry per CDR3 protein. The repertoire has about 330,000 distinct CDR3 sequences, 9% to 9.5% of them found once; the top ten carry roughly 4%. The sample comprised PBMCs. These receptors all stem from a human donor in good health (CMV status not recorded). Some clones in this sample may be carry-over from other donors' samples.

This clonotype has at least ten counts. The chain has TRBV7-2 and TRBJ1-2; unclear D gene. Trimming took off 1 base at V and 3 bases at J, with 15 bases between the two ends. The CDR3 sequence is 16 residues long. Germline CDR1 SGHTA, CDR2 FQGNSA. CDR3 sequence: CASSLEGTNPYYGYTF. As DNA, the CDR3 is TGTGCCAGCAGCTTAGAGGGAACTAACCCCTACTATGGCTACACCTTC.

This clonotype was counted a few times. A much larger clonotype is one base distant, so this may be a read error. The CDR3 end shows no conserved phenylalanine or tryptophan, and so a read error is likely. V is TRBV10-3 and J is TRBJ2-7; D is possibly TRBD1 (6 bases). Trimming stripped 3 bases from V and 1 base from J, with 10 bases between. Looked up from germline, CDR1 is ENHRY and CDR2 is SYGVKD. The CDR3 has 14 amino acids. The CDR3 loop reads CAISDPQGSYEQYY. The CDR3 bases are TGTGCCATCAGTGACCCACAGGGATCCTACGAGCAGTACTAC.